This T cell receptor beta chain came from a study of blood T cell repertoires in COVID-19 (TCRdb year 2020). For the study in its entirety: The collaborator samples originated in the United States, Italy and Spain and spanned the acute and convalescent phases of COVID-19. The prospective study material was composed of cDNA or gDNA derived from T cells, B-cell-depleted T cells, or PBMCs. Subjects who had been exposed to COVID-19, were actively infected with it, or had recovered from it provided the deeply sampled blood TCRbeta repertoires that made up the dataset. A freely available public database, intended as a resource for researchers studying the immune response to SARS-CoV-2, is where the repertoires were released. Samples came from the ongoing ImmuneRACE study (first 160 participants) plus 1,254 subjects from 6 global collaborators. Nearly every sample came with metadata listing a de-identified subject ID, COVID-19 status, age in years and sex. HLA class I and class II types, where available, came from metadata supplied by the sample provider rather than from assay-based typing. What the research found in general, with its limitations: How much clinical and demographic metadata was included differed by source and by participant, and the metadata was provided uncurated.

In Seattle, one collaborating source enrolled patients while the infection was active and tracked those patients longitudinally over the course of disease. The collaborating institutions used their own protocols to collect whole blood in K2EDTA tubes. For TCRbeta analysis, collaborators shipped samples in one of three forms: frozen whole blood, isolated PBMCs, or DNA extracted from either of those sample types. As for this clone: The target of this receptor is not known. Base qualities are not at hand, and no much larger clone is one base apart.

The CDR1 and CDR2 encoded by the germline V gene are KGHSH and LQKENI. Germline trimming amounts to 4 bases on V and 5 bases on J, with 9 as the count of junction bases outside the gene matches. From the cysteine up to the phenylalanine, the CDR3 has a length of 15 residues. Only CDR3 DNA is held: 45 bases, read in frame from base 1. TCRbeta CDR3 regions were amplified from genomic DNA using the immunoSEQ Assay, a bias-controlled multiplex PCR. The study's processing was this. The number of nucleated cells in each sample was estimated by amplification of reference gene primers within the assay. Sequence reads were collapsed and filtered to measure the absolute abundance of every unique TCRbeta CDR3 rearrangement. For each sample, productive Simpson clonality was calculated as the square root of Simpson's diversity index across productive rearrangements. Sourced from immuneACCESS, this table was stored by TCRdb with only in-frame sequences that have V and J called. A share of the clones is absent; for the studies checked, an unresolved V gene accounts for under half, and the remainder has no known explanation. Clonal size and the V and J genes are those of that table, whereas D and trimming came from the DNA. Within this sample are tens of thousands of clones, with 70% to 90% of them counted one time only. Of the sample, around a tenth is held by the ten largest clones.

This TCR came from a middle-aged man with COVID-19, enrolled during active disease. In this chain, TRBV18 is recombined with TRBJ2-5; 8 junctional bases match TRBD2. The sequenced material came from peripheral blood. This receptor carries the CDR3 CASSLMGLGEETQYF. The bases read TGTGCCAGCTCACTAATGGGACTAGGCGAGGAGACCCAGTACTTC.